This passage covers 5 T cell receptor beta chains from one sample sequenced in a study of blood T cells in healthy people across ages. The second PCR ran roughly 6 to 11 cycles with a sample-barcoded 5' primer and J-beta primers. TCRdb passed the 5' RACE reads through MiXCR, listing each CDR3 protein once. The sample holds around 780,000 distinct CDR3 sequences; roughly 56% are singletons and the top ten take roughly 24%. Sequencing was done on a sample of blood. These TCRs come from a man aged 35-49 years in good health.

This clonotype was observed a few times. The chain employs TRBV5-6 and TRBJ2-1, with unresolved D. This CDR3 contains 12 residues. Per the germline V gene, CDR1 is SGHDT and CDR2 is YYEEEE. V shed 4 bases and J shed 9 bases, with 11 bases lying between them. The CDR3, as DNA: TGTGCCAGCAGCCTAAAAGGGCCTGAGCAGTTCTTC. Translated: CASSLKGPEQFF.

V usage is TRBV9 and J usage is TRBJ1-2; 7 nucleotides line up with TRBD1. With 6 bases clipped from V and 2 bases from J, the junction kept 1 base outside the gene matches. Looked up from germline, CDR1 is SGDLS and CDR2 is YYNGEE. This CDR3 spans 12 amino acids. This CDR3 reads CASTGQNYGYTF. DNA for the CDR3: TGTGCCAGCACGGGACAGAACTATGGCTACACCTTC.

The chain uses TRBV7-9 and TRBJ2-7; TRBD2 agrees at 10 bases. Germline trimming cut 2 bases from V and 4 bases from J; bases unmatched to any gene: 14. The CDR3 spans 18 residues. Germline CDR1 is SEHNR and CDR2 is FQNEAQ (reference sequence). Here the CDR3 DNA reads TGTGCCAGCAGCTTACTTTCTAGCGGGAGCTTCGGGGCATACGAGCAGTACTTC. Protein product: CASSLLSSGSFGAYEQYF.

This clonotype appeared many times. The chain uses TRBV25-1 and TRBJ2-5, with D tentatively TRBD2 (5 bases). CDR3 size: 12 residues. V was pared by 4 bases and J by 11 bases, with 14 bases between. CDR1 is MGHDK, CDR2 SYGVNS, per germline. The CDR3 here is CASSGADWEQYF. CDR3 bases: TGTGCCAGCAGTGGGGCCGATTGGGAGCAGTACTTC.

Only a few counts were recorded for this clonotype. The chain carries TRBV4-2 and TRBJ2-1; 7 nucleotides line up with TRBD2. The CDR3 has 15 residues. The J segment lost 0 bases and the V segment lost 4 bases, leaving 3 bases of the junction unmatched. Germline CDR1 LGHNA, CDR2 YNFKEQ. The CDR3 DNA reads as TGTGCCAGCAGCCTTAGCGGGCCCTCCTACAATGAGCAGTTCTTC. This sequence encodes CASSLSGPSYNEQFF.